One and the same sample provided the 8 T cell receptor beta chains below, sequenced in a study of cytomegalovirus exposure and HLA in healthy donors. It was with 60 Vbeta and 13 Jbeta primers that the PCR ran. TCRdb keeps only in-frame clones here, not all; method: immunoSEQ multiplex PCR. Altogether under 90,000 clones are present, roughly 75% being singletons, with the ten largest covering roughly 2%. Sequences were obtained from PBMCs. The receptors originated from a man aged 40-49 years in good health and CMV-seronegative.

The genes are TRBV7-2 and TRBJ1-3, with 7 positions matching TRBD1. Germline CDR1 reads SGHTA; CDR2 reads FQGNSA. This CDR3 comprises 16 residues. The J segment lost 0 bases and the V segment lost 1 base, leaving 3 bases of the junction unmatched. The CDR3 sequence is CASSLGAGGSGNTIYF. The DNA for the CDR3 is TGTGCCAGCAGCTTAGGGGCAGGGGGCTCTGGAAACACCATATATTTT.

The gene calls are TRBV28 and TRBJ1-2, with 10 bases lining up with TRBD1. Looked up from germline, CDR1 is MDHEN and CDR2 is SYDVKM. The CDR3 length is 13 residues. V gave up 6 bases and J gave up 5 bases; unmatched junction bases: 3. CDR3 in amino acids: CASRPDRGYGYTF. The CDR3 DNA follows: TGTGCCAGCAGGCCGGACAGGGGGTATGGCTACACCTTC.

The chain recombines TRBV30 with TRBJ2-3; 13 nucleotides match TRBD2. Per germline, CDR1 GTSNPN and CDR2 SVGIG (reference sequence). This CDR3 comprises 18 residues. The V segment lost 0 bases and the J segment 4 bases; nucleotides outside the gene matches: 10. CDR3 amino acids: CAWSVIGPGLAGSDTQYF. Here the CDR3 DNA reads TGTGCCTGGAGTGTAATCGGACCGGGACTAGCGGGATCAGATACGCAGTATTTT.

This clone was observed once. V and J are TRBV19 and TRBJ2-1, with no clear D. Trimming removed 2 bases from V and 4 bases from J, with 12 bases in between. This CDR3 has 15 amino acids. Germline loops: CDR1 LNHDA, CDR2 SQIVND (reference sequence). CDR3 sequence: CASSITSGIYNEQFF. DNA for the CDR3: TGTGCCAGTAGTATAACCTCAGGAATATACAATGAGCAGTTCTTC.

CDR3 DNA sequence: TGCGCCAGCAGTGAGAGGGGAATGAACACTGAAGCTTTCTTT. Protein: CASSERGMNTEAFF. This rearrangement joins TRBV10-2 to TRBJ1-1; possible D gene TRBD1, 5 bases. The germline V gene encodes CDR1 WSHSY and CDR2 SAAADI. This CDR3 is 14 amino acids long. V lost 2 bases and J 0 bases, leaving 7 bases between the germline ends.

The rearrangement uses TRBV28 and TRBJ2-5; TRBD1 is a possible D gene (5 bases). The CDR3 is made up of 15 amino acids. CDR1 and CDR2 from the germline V gene are MDHEN and SYDVKM. V was shortened by 7 bases and J by 0 bases, with 15 bases between the two germline ends. CDR3 in DNA: TGTGCCAGCACCCTATCCGGACACAACCAAGAGACCCAGTACTTC. Its protein product is CASTLSGHNQETQYF.

The gene calls are TRBV5-6 and TRBJ2-2; 7 nucleotides align to TRBD1. Trimming removed 0 bases from V and 4 bases from J; junction bases left unmatched: 3. Germline CDR1 is SGHDT and CDR2 is YYEEEE. This CDR3 spans 15 amino acids. The CDR3, as DNA: TGTGCCAGCAGCTTGGGACAGGGCGTCACCGGGGAGCTGTTTTTT. Protein product: CASSLGQGVTGELFF.

The V and J genes are TRBV6-1 and TRBJ1-1; 8 bases agree with TRBD1. Trimming cost V 4 bases and J 4 bases; bases outside gene matches: 8. This CDR3 has 15 amino acids. Germline CDR1 reads MNHNS; CDR2 reads SASEGT. The CDR3 loop reads CASSVSTGVGTEAFF. The CDR3 DNA reads as TGTGCCAGCAGTGTATCGACAGGGGTGGGCACTGAAGCTTTCTTT.